One sample yielded the 27 T cell receptor beta chains listed below, sequenced in a study of identical twins. MiXCR, applied by TCRdb to the 5' RACE reads, yields one record per CDR3 protein. The sample lists about 810,000 distinct CDR3 sequences; roughly an eighth were seen once. The sample was also reused in another study, on yellow fever vaccine responses in identical twins.

The source material was PBMCs. These receptors originate from a woman younger than 30 in good health.

This clonotype was counted between two and nine times. The rearrangement uses TRBV18 and TRBJ1-1; D is uncertain. V lost 3 bases, J lost 8 bases, and 10 bases lay in between. This CDR3 spans 12 amino acids. The germline CDR1 and CDR2 sequences are KGHSH and LQKENI. The CDR3 sequence is CASSPRMGEAFF. CDR3 in DNA: TGTGCCAGCTCACCCCGGATGGGAGAAGCTTTCTTT.

In its sample, this clonotype was seen a few times. This chain connects TRBV4-1 to TRBJ2-5; D not resolved. CDR3 length: 16 residues. Germline values: CDR1 MGHRA, CDR2 YSYEKL. Trimming pared 0 bases from V and 3 bases from J, leaving 14 bases between. This chain's CDR3 is CASSQDLARREETQYF. The CDR3 DNA is TGCGCCAGCAGCCAAGATTTAGCCCGGAGAGAAGAGACCCAGTACTTC.

A few counts support this clonotype. This sequence joins TRBV4-2 and TRBJ2-6, with 7 bases fitting TRBD1. Losses at the gene ends were 3 bases for V and 0 bases for J; bases not matched to a gene: 5. The CDR3 is 17 residues long. Germline values: CDR1 LGHNA, CDR2 YNFKEQ. The CDR3 bases are TGTGCCAGCAGCCAGACAGGGAGAGGCTCTGGGGCCAACGTCCTGACTTTC. Its translation is CASSQTGRGSGANVLTF.

This clonotype turned up a few times. The chain uses TRBV7-8 and TRBJ2-3; tentatively, D is TRBD2 (7 bases). The germline V gene has CDR1 SGHVS and CDR2 FQNEAQ. This CDR3 spans 16 amino acids. Trimming shortened V by 5 bases and J by 2 bases, and 17 bases separated the two germline ends. CDR3 bases: TGTGCCAGCAGCCCTGGGGGGCGGGAGCCCACAGATACGCAGTATTTT. Protein product: CASSPGGREPTDTQYF.

In this sample, this clonotype turned up many times. V usage is TRBV7-9 and J usage is TRBJ1-5; a possible D gene is TRBD1 (5 bases). There are 14 residues in the CDR3. Germline V lookup: CDR1 SEHNR, CDR2 FQNEAQ (reference sequence). V was clipped by 3 bases and J by 4 bases, with 10 bases between them. In DNA, the CDR3 is TGTGCCAGCAGCTTCGGGACTCAGAATCAGCCCCAGCATTTT. Translation gives CASSFGTQNQPQHF.

This clonotype came up many times. V usage is TRBV6-1 and J usage is TRBJ1-5, with D maybe TRBD1 (6 bases). V was clipped by 6 bases and J by 3 bases, with 9 bases between them. The CDR3 length is 13 residues. Germline CDR1 MNHNS, CDR2 SASEGT. CDR3 in DNA: TGTGCCAGCAGCGGACAGTCCAATCAGCCCCAGCATTTT. This sequence encodes CASSGQSNQPQHF.

This clonotype was counted a few times. The rearrangement joins TRBV10-3 to TRBJ2-7; 7 bases match TRBD1. There are 12 residues in the CDR3. The junction had 3 bases not matched to a gene; V was cut back by 6 bases and J by 4 bases. CDR1 and CDR2 from the germline V gene are ENHRY and SYGVKD. CDR3 in DNA: TGTGCCATCAGCAACAGGGGATACGAGCAGTACGTC. Translation gives CAISNRGYEQYV.

This clonotype has a count of ten or more. The gene calls are TRBV12-3 or TRBV12-4 and TRBJ2-2, with 7 bases that match TRBD1. The CDR3 is 16 residues long. With 3 bases clipped from V and 4 bases from J, the junction kept 8 bases outside the gene matches. CDR3 residues: CASSFARQGGTGELFF. CDR3 coding DNA: TGTGCCAGCAGTTTCGCCCGACAGGGTGGCACCGGGGAGCTGTTTTTT.

This chain links TRBV12-3 or TRBV12-4 with TRBJ2-7; 10 bases fit TRBD2. The CDR3 spans 15 residues. V lost 1 base and J lost 4; bases outside the gene matches: 4. As DNA, the CDR3 is TGTGCCAGCAGTTTAGGTAGCGGGAGGATTTACGAGCAGTACTTC. Protein: CASSLGSGRIYEQYF.

The chain joins TRBV10-3 to TRBJ2-3; a weak D match, TRBD2 (6 bases). The CDR3 has 13 amino acids. Germline V lookup: CDR1 ENHRY, CDR2 SYGVKD. Between the trimmed V and J ends, which lost 3 bases and 4 bases, there was a span of 8 bases. Here the CDR3 reads CAISDPGADTQYF. The CDR3 DNA follows: TGTGCCATCAGTGACCCGGGGGCAGATACGCAGTATTTT.

This clonotype turned up a few times. The chain couples TRBV20-1 to TRBJ1-1; TRBD1 might be the D (5 bases). CDR1 and CDR2 from the germline V gene are DFQATT and SNEGSKA (reference sequence). The CDR3 has 14 amino acids. Between the trimmed V and J ends, which lost 3 bases and 1 base, there was a span of 12 bases. For the CDR3, the DNA is TGCAGTGCTAGGACCCCGACAGCGAACACTGAAGCTTTCTTT. Encoded protein: CSARTPTANTEAFF.

The V and J genes are TRBV20-1 and TRBJ2-1; 7 bases fit TRBD1. The CDR3 covers 16 residues. Germline loops: CDR1 DFQATT, CDR2 SNEGSKA (reference sequence). The J segment lost 0 bases and the V segment lost 5 bases, leaving 10 bases of the junction unmatched. The CDR3 DNA reads as TGCAGTGCTTTTTTCCCAGGGGGTAGCTCCTACAATGAGCAGTTCTTC. Translation gives CSAFFPGGSSYNEQFF.

V is TRBV27 and J is TRBJ2-7; 10 positions match TRBD1. This CDR3 spans 15 amino acids. Germline V gene sequence: CDR1 MNHEY, CDR2 SMNVEV (reference sequence). V dropped 5 bases and J dropped 2; count of bases not matched to a gene: 6. CDR3 protein: CASSTRQGATYEQYF. The CDR3 coding sequence is TGTGCCAGCAGTACTAGACAGGGGGCGACCTACGAGCAGTACTTC.

In its sample, this clonotype was seen a few times. This rearrangement joins TRBV4-2 to TRBJ2-1; 10 nucleotides align to TRBD2. V shed 0 bases, J shed 6 bases, and the junction held 8 bases outside the gene matches. Germline CDR1 is LGHNA and CDR2 is YNFKEQ. This CDR3 is 17 amino acids long. CDR3: CASSQDLRLAGANEQFF. DNA for the CDR3: TGTGCCAGCAGCCAAGATTTGCGTCTAGCGGGGGCCAATGAGCAGTTCTTC.

The chain carries TRBV3-1 and TRBJ1-1; D might be TRBD1 (6 bases). Germline V gene data show CDR1 as LGHDT and CDR2 as YNNKEL (reference sequence). CDR3 length: 15 amino acids. V was trimmed by 1 base and J by 4 bases, leaving 13 bases between them. DNA for the CDR3: TGTGCCAGCAGCCAAGGGGTGGGGGCGCGCACTGAAGCTTTCTTT. Translated: CASSQGVGARTEAFF.

The chain carries TRBV20-1 and TRBJ1-1; D unclear. Germline V gives CDR1 DFQATT, CDR2 SNEGSKA (reference sequence). The CDR3 is 13 residues long. V dropped 3 bases and J dropped 2 bases, with 10 bases sitting between them. This chain's CDR3 is CSARGQANTEAFF. The DNA of the CDR3 is TGCAGTGCTAGGGGTCAGGCTAACACTGAAGCTTTCTTT.

This clonotype has more than one count but fewer than ten. This chain links TRBV29-1 with TRBJ1-2; 7 bases are shared with TRBD1. V lost 5 bases to trimming and J lost 4 bases; unmatched junction nucleotides: 10. CDR1 and CDR2 (germline): SQVTM, ANQGSEA. There are 14 residues in the CDR3. In DNA form, the CDR3 reads TGCAGCGTTCAGCTGACAGGGTCGGGCTATGGCTACACCTTC. The encoded protein is CSVQLTGSGYGYTF.

CDR3 protein: CASSRRTGDYGYTF. CDR3 DNA sequence: TGTGCCAGCAGTCGTCGGACAGGGGATTATGGCTACACCTTC. The chain combines TRBV6-1 with TRBJ1-2; 9 nucleotides line up with TRBD1. This CDR3 has 14 residues. Germline assignment: CDR1 MNHNS and CDR2 SASEGT. V shed 5 bases, J shed 5 bases, and the junction held 6 bases outside the gene matches.

This chain connects TRBV7-3 to TRBJ2-2; the D is unclear. Deletions cut 6 bases from V and 5 bases from J, with 7 bases between. This CDR3 comprises 12 residues. Per germline, CDR1 SGHTA and CDR2 FQGTGA. This chain's CDR3 is CASRPRTGELFF. The CDR3 nucleotides are TGTGCCAGCAGGCCCAGAACCGGGGAGCTGTTTTTT.

This clonotype was counted only a few times. The chain links TRBV19 to TRBJ2-1, with 10 nucleotides matching TRBD2. The J segment lost 9 bases and the V segment lost 5 bases, leaving 10 bases of the junction unmatched. CDR3 length equals 15 residues. CDR1 and CDR2 from the germline V gene are LNHDA and SQIVND (reference sequence). CDR3 in amino acids: CASSLTLAGAAEQFF. CDR3 nucleotides: TGTGCCAGTAGTCTGACGCTAGCGGGAGCGGCTGAGCAGTTCTTC.

This clonotype has just a few counts. The rearrangement links TRBV7-2 to TRBJ1-2; tentative D call: TRBD1 (6 bases). V lost 5 bases and J 0 bases, leaving 19 bases between the germline ends. The CDR3 is 17 amino acids. In germline, CDR1 is SGHTA, CDR2 FQGNSA. CDR3 bases: TGTGCCAGCAGCCCAACGGACAGATCCTTAGCTAACTATGGCTACACCTTC. Translated, it gives CASSPTDRSLANYGYTF.

This chain uses TRBV6-1 with TRBJ1-1, with D unclear. V was shortened by 7 bases and J by 2 bases, with 14 bases between the two germline ends. This CDR3 is 14 amino acids long. Germline CDR1 reads MNHNS; CDR2 reads SASEGT. CDR3 DNA sequence: TGTGCCAGCAATAGAGGACGGTCAAACACTGAAGCTTTCTTT. As protein: CASNRGRSNTEAFF.

This clonotype was counted a few times. The DNA of the CDR3 is TGTGCCAGCAGTTCCGGGTCCGGTGGCCAAGAGACCCAGTACTTC. Its protein product is CASSSGSGGQETQYF. The gene calls are TRBV28 and TRBJ2-5, with D uncertain. Trimming took off 4 bases at V and 1 base at J, with 13 bases between the two ends. CDR3 size: 15 residues. Germline assignment: CDR1 MDHEN and CDR2 SYDVKM. The full variable domain, with the rest looked up from reference TRBV28 and TRBJ2-5, is DVKVTQSSRYLVKRTGEKVFLECVQDMDHENMFWYRQDPGLGLRLIYFSYDVKMKEKGDIPEGYSVSREKKERFSLILESASTNQTSMYLCASSSGSGGQETQYFGPGTRLLVL.

This clonotype was seen a few times. V gene TRBV3-1 combines with J gene TRBJ2-1; 7 bases are a match to TRBD2. CDR1 is LGHDT, CDR2 YNNKEL, per germline (reference sequence). V trimming: 1 base; J trimming: 4 bases; junction bases outside the gene matches: 10. CDR3 size: 17 residues. The CDR3: CASSQAASGYYYNEQFF. The CDR3 coding sequence is TGTGCCAGCAGCCAAGCGGCTAGCGGATACTATTACAATGAGCAGTTCTTC.

The rearrangement joins TRBV29-1 to TRBJ2-2; the D is unclear. V shed 7 bases and J shed 6 bases, with 9 bases lying between them. Germline V gene sequence: CDR1 SQVTM, CDR2 ANQGSEA. This CDR3 contains 11 residues. CDR3 sequence: CSAQFPGELFF. The CDR3 nucleotides read TGCAGCGCCCAATTTCCCGGGGAGCTGTTTTTT.

This clonotype was seen more than once but under ten times. The V call is TRBV4-1, the J call TRBJ1-6; no reliable D call. V shed 1 base and J shed 10 bases, with 14 bases lying between them. Per the germline V gene, CDR1 is MGHRA and CDR2 is YSYEKL. CDR3 length equals 15 residues. The CDR3 here is CASSQVEGGGSPLHF. The CDR3 DNA follows: TGCGCCAGCAGCCAAGTAGAGGGAGGCGGGTCACCCCTCCACTTT.

The chain links TRBV13 to TRBJ2-5; 9 bases agree with TRBD2. This CDR3 has 17 residues. Germline-derived CDR1 and CDR2 are PRHDT and FYEKMQ (reference sequence). V shed 1 base and J 5 bases; nucleotides not matched to a gene: 11. The CDR3 region has the DNA TGTGCCAGCAGCTTAGAGTCGGCGGGAGGGCCGTGGGAGACCCAGTACTTC. It specifies CASSLESAGGPWETQYF.